This T cell receptor (beta chain) was sequenced in a study of shared clonotypes between healthy human individuals. The CDR3 is 15 residues long. The ends lost 2 bases at V and 4 bases at J; junction bases unmatched: 5. Germline CDR1 and CDR2: SGHAT and FQNNGV. Generated by immunoSEQ multiplex PCR, the TCRdb table keeps only in-frame clones and is missing some. The data show about 2 million clones, just under 95% seen once. Naive CD8 populations comprised CD45RO-negative cells positively selected for CCR7, excluding terminally differentiated effector memory CD45RA+ cells. This TCR was sampled from a man aged 18 to 30 in good health. The genes are TRBV11-2 and TRBJ2-7; 10 positions match TRBD2. The sample taken for sequencing was naive CD8+ T cells sorted from blood. CDR3 in amino acids: CASSLRLAGVYEQYF. The CDR3 DNA follows: TGTGCCAGCAGCTTACGGCTAGCGGGAGTATACGAGCAGTACTTC.